This T cell receptor (beta chain) emerged from a study of OX40 agonist ivuxolimab in advanced cancers. Overall study findings and caveats: Clonal expansion by week 6 occurred in CD4+ and CD8+ blood T cells (at 0.1 to 3.0 mg/kg). CD8+ T cells (on average) carried more expanded clones than CD4+ T cells.

Comment on this clone: Its antigen remains unidentified.

TCRdb keeps only in-frame clones here, not all; method: immunoSEQ multiplex PCR. Of roughly 76,000 clones listed, around 87% were seen once; the top ten hold around 2.5%. CDR3 length: 14 residues. Deletions cut 5 bases from V and 4 bases from J, with 14 bases between. Germline values: CDR1 SEHNR, CDR2 FQNEAQ (reference sequence). The rearrangement uses TRBV7-9 and TRBJ2-5, with a possible D match to TRBD2 (6 bases). Sequenced material: CD4+ or CD8+ T cells sorted from blood, taken in a trial of the OX40 agonist ivuxolimab. The clonotype originates from an adult with an advanced solid tumor such as melanoma, head and neck, liver or kidney cancer. DNA of the CDR3: TGTGCCAGCAGCCCGTTGGTGGGAGGAGAGACCCAGTACTTC. Encoded protein: CASSPLVGGETQYF.